Included here is one T cell receptor beta chain sequence, with context. The specificity of this receptor is unknown. Base qualities were left out, and no much larger clone turns up one base away. Genomic DNA was extracted from sorted cells for sequencing of the TCRbeta CDR3 region. The immunoSEQ Assay was used for sequencing of TCRbeta CDR3 regions. Imported from immuneACCESS, the table was reduced by TCRdb to in-frame sequences with V and J called. These copies leave out some clones; in studies compared against another copy, an unresolved V gene accounts for under half, and the cause of the remainder is not known. This sample gives 65,000 or so clones in total; roughly 80% of them show up just once. The ten largest make up approximately 5.2% of the sample. Patients with a history of autoimmune disease or receiving systemic immunosuppression were excluded from the trial. Peripheral blood for TCR sequencing was drawn from every dose cohort at baseline, at cycle 4 day 1 and at cycle 7 day 1. Samples came from an open-label, multicenter, first-in-human phase I dose-escalation trial of ivuxolimab. Adults with locally advanced or metastatic melanoma, renal cell carcinoma, hepatocellular carcinoma or head and neck squamous cell carcinoma were enrolled in the trial. Before TCR sequencing, CD4+ and CD8+ T cells were separately sorted from peripheral blood.

This entry is derived from a study of OX40 agonist ivuxolimab in advanced cancers. Context from the whole study: Ivuxolimab was a fully human IgG2 agonistic monoclonal antibody targeting the costimulatory receptor OX40 (CD134). A male proportion of roughly 80% and a mean age of approximately 55 years, ranging from roughly 23 to 80, were recorded for the dose-escalation cohort. Of the approximately 50 dose-escalation patients, hepatocellular carcinoma was present in around 20, melanoma in approximately 15, renal cell carcinoma in 9 and head and neck cancer in 9. The point of sequencing TCRbeta in the periphery was to test whether ivuxolimab changed TCR sequence diversity and drove clonal T-cell expansion. Prior anti-PD-1, anti-PD-L1 or anti-CTLA-4 therapy was permitted, and checkpoint inhibitors had been received by more than 35% of dose-escalation patients. Intravenous ivuxolimab was administered to patients every 2 weeks at six dose levels: 0.01, 0.1, 0.3, 1.5, 3 and 10 mg/kg. The paper covers the monotherapy dose-escalation part of the phase I ivuxolimab trial, which included N ≈ 57 patients. Three dose-escalation patients achieved partial responses, one with hepatocellular carcinoma and two with cutaneous melanoma.

Results and caveats for the whole study, not just this receptor: Antigen specificity was not determined for the clonally expanded peripheral T cells. In the 0.1-3.0 mg/kg groups, partial responders had among the lowest normalized peripheral clonal expansion, particularly in CD8+ T cells. Low levels of normalized T-cell clonal expansion were also shown by some nonresponding patients. After ivuxolimab, CD8+ T cells had more expanded clones than CD4+ T cells on average. At doses from 0.1 to 3.0 mg/kg, clonal expansion was seen in both CD4+ and CD8+ blood T cells between baseline and week 6.

CDR1 and CDR2, looked up from the germline V gene, are SNHLY and FYNNEI. V and J lose 7 bases and 0 bases, and a span of 9 bases separates them. The CDR3 covers 13 residues, taking in both the cysteine and the phenylalanine. Only CDR3 DNA remains: 39 bases, in frame from the first base. The sequencing here drew on CD4+ or CD8+ T cells sorted from blood, taken in a trial of the OX40 agonist ivuxolimab. This TCR was sampled from an adult with an advanced solid tumor such as melanoma, head and neck, liver or kidney cancer. The chain is made from TRBV2 and TRBJ1-1; no D gene is confidently identified. The CDR3 corresponds to CASNREMNTEAFF. Read as DNA, the sequence is TGTGCCAGCAATCGGGAAATGAACACTGAAGCTTTCTTT.